This entry features one T cell receptor (beta chain) sequence. Its antigen is currently not known. No clone much larger than this one lies a single base away; base qualities are absent. The sample comes from a study of blood T cell repertoires in COVID-19 (TCRdb year 2020). Looking at the study overall: Samples covering the acute and convalescent phases of COVID-19 were provided by collaborators in the United States, Italy and Spain. The prospective study material was composed of cDNA or gDNA derived from T cells, B-cell-depleted T cells, or PBMCs. Deeply sampled blood TCRbeta repertoires from subjects exposed to, actively infected with, or recovered from COVID-19 were included in the dataset. The repertoires were made available in a free public database intended to serve as a resource for research on the immune response to SARS-CoV-2. Samples were obtained from the ongoing ImmuneRACE study (first 160 participants) and from over 1,000 subjects provided by 6 global collaborators. A de-identified subject ID, COVID-19 status, age in years and sex were almost always included in the sample metadata. Where available, HLA class I and class II types were obtained from metadata supplied by the sample provider rather than from assay-based typing.

The immunoSEQ Assay, a bias-controlled multiplex PCR, was used to amplify TCRbeta CDR3 regions from genomic DNA. Under the source paper's analysis protocol: Nucleated cell counts per sample were estimated from amplification of reference gene primers within the assay. Sequence reads were collapsed and filtered to measure the absolute abundance of every unique TCRbeta CDR3 rearrangement. Productive Simpson clonality was computed per sample as the square root of Simpson's diversity index over productive rearrangements. This immuneACCESS table, as held by TCRdb, lists in-frame sequences with V and J called but not all clones. Of the missing ones, under half trace to an unresolved V gene in checked studies; the others have no known cause. The D gene and trimming were derived from the DNA, and the V and J assignments and clone size from that table. A total of some 190,000 clones appear in this sample, 75% to 90% of them only once. Jointly, the top ten make up approximately 8% of the sample.

Clipping removes 5 bases from V and 10 bases from J, with 10 as the unmatched junction base count. The germline V gene yields KGHDR for CDR1 and SFDVKD for CDR2. The CDR3 has 16 amino acids, counting the end cysteine and phenylalanine. Of all the DNA, just the CDR3 is kept, 48 bases in frame from base 1. Whole blood was collected in K2EDTA tubes by collaborating institutions according to the institutions' own protocols. For TCRbeta analysis, collaborators shipped samples as frozen whole blood, isolated PBMCs, or DNA extracted from either of those sample types. General conclusions and limits of the study: How much clinical and demographic metadata was included differed by source and by participant, and the metadata was provided uncurated.

Sequencing was performed on peripheral blood. The receptor was derived from a woman aged 60-70 years with acute or convalescent COVID-19. The sequence links TRBV24-1 to TRBJ2-1; TRBD2 fits 13 bases in the junction. The sequenced DNA: TGTGCCACCAGTGCACTAGCGGGAGGGCTGGCAGGGGAGCAGTTCTTC. Translated, it gives CATSALAGGLAGEQFF.